This TCR beta chain was recorded in a study of regulatory T cells in long-lasting Graves disease. Stated time point: newly diagnosed GD, antithyroid drugs for less than 3 months. Researchers made the TCR library from RNA that was extracted from PBMCs. An endocrinology department located in Xi'an, China, was where the patients came from. Only a few counts were recorded for this clonotype. Libraries of TCR beta came from iRepertoire HTBI primers plus Arm-PCR of CDR3 regions. In TCRdb, the multiplex PCR reads were re-called with MiXCR into one record per CDR3 protein. In the table there are about 460,000 distinct CDR3 sequences, 14% of which are singletons. These sequences were also reported in another study, on T cells in Graves' hyperthyroidism and ophthalmopathy. That publication notes: Exclusions: uncontrolled infection, other autoimmune disease, pregnancy, lactation. HTBI primers were the set used in a first-round RT-PCR of the TCR CDR3.

The origin of this receptor is a woman between 50 and 59 years old with Graves disease. Sequencing was performed on peripheral blood mononuclear cells (PBMCs), taken at new diagnosis, from a patient treated with antithyroid drugs.

This CDR3 is CASSWGTPNEQFF. The CDR3, as DNA: TGCGCCAGCAGCTGGGGGACCCCCAATGAGCAGTTCTTC. The V gene is TRBV5-1, the J gene TRBJ2-1; D may be TRBD1 or TRBD2 (5 bases each). V lost 3 bases and J 6 bases, leaving 10 bases between the germline ends. The CDR3 has 13 amino acids. Germline CDR1 is SGHRS and CDR2 is YFSETQ.